This T cell receptor (beta chain) was identified in a study of identical twins. Study-wide points: For out-of-frame alpha sequences shared by twins, low generation probability was in excess. Within monozygotic twins, out-of-frame TCR alpha sharing was underestimated by the models. The study found weaker excess twin sharing in beta out-of-frame sequences.

Donors uniformly comprised healthy Caucasians. The CDR3 runs to 15 residues. Per germline, CDR1 LGHDT and CDR2 YNNKEL (reference sequence). Trimming took off 4 bases at V and 0 bases at J, with 11 bases between the two ends. This clonotype was recorded a few times. Antigen unknown. Via MiXCR, TCRdb re-called the 5' RACE reads, giving one row per CDR3 protein. The repertoire holds under 300,000 distinct CDR3 sequences, roughly 13% seen once, with more than 3.5% in the top ten. The sample also formed part of further work on yellow fever vaccine responses in identical twins.

The chain uses TRBV3-1 and TRBJ2-3, with D perhaps being TRBD1 or TRBD2 (6 bases each). This sequence originates from a woman aged 18-29 years in good health. The sequencing sample was made of memory (CD45RO+) T cells sorted from blood. The CDR3 nucleotides are TGTGCCAGCAGCCTTAGGGGGGCCAGCACAGATACGCAGTATTTT. Amino acid sequence: CASSLRGASTDTQYF.